This T cell receptor beta chain was identified during a study of cytomegalovirus exposure and HLA in healthy donors. Trimming took 1 base from V and 6 from J, leaving 16 bases between them. CDR1 is SGHTA and CDR2 is FQGNSA in the germline V gene. This CDR3 spans 15 amino acids. Vbeta (60) and Jbeta (13) primers were used in the PCR. Assay used: immunoSEQ multiplex PCR; TCRdb lists only in-frame clones, some missing. The sample shows some 200,000 clones, about 90% of them seen only once. The TCR sequence derives from a girl under three years old in good health and CMV-seronegative. The rearrangement links TRBV7-2 to TRBJ2-7, with D possibly TRBD2 on 6 matching bases. What was sequenced was PBMCs. CDR3: CASSLVGSGEIEQYF. The CDR3 DNA reads TGTGCCAGCAGCTTAGTAGGTTCGGGAGAGATCGAGCAGTACTTC. The whole variable domain, remainder taken from reference TRBV7-2 and TRBJ2-7, is GAGVSQSPSNKVTEKGKDVELRCDPISGHTALYWYRQSLGQGLEFLIYFQGNSAPDKSGLPSDRFSAERTGGSVSTLTIQRTQQEDSAVYLCASSLVGSGEIEQYFGPGTRLTVT.